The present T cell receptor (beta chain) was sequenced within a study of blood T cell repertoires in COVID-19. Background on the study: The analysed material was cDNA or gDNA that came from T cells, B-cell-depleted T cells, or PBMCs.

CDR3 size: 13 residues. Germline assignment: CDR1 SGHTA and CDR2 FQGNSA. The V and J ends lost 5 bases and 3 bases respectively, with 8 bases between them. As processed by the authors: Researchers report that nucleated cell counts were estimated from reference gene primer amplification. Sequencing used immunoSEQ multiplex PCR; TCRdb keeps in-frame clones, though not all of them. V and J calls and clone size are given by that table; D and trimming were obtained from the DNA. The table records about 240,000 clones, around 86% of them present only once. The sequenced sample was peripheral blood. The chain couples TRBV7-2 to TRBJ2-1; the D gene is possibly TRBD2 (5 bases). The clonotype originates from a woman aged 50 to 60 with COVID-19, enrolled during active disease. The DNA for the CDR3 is TGTGCCAGCAGCCTCCGGGGCTACAATGAGCAGTTCTTC. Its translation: CASSLRGYNEQFF.